A selection of T cell receptor beta chains follows, all from one sample in a study of T cell changes during pregnancy in multiple sclerosis. Clones were read by immunoSEQ multiplex PCR, and TCRdb kept only the in-frame ones, dropping some. The sample records over 35,000 clones, around nine tenths being singletons. The sequences come from peripheral blood, collected before pregnancy. Receptor source: a female donor with multiple sclerosis, enrolled in a pregnancy study. The CDR3 runs from the conserved cysteine through the conserved F or W.

>TRBJ2-7|TRBV6-5
CASSYSGALSDEQYF
>TRBJ1-4|TRBV7-2
CASSPGRINEKLFF
>TRBJ2-5|TRBV27
CASSLFGGRRETQYF
>TRBJ1-2|TRBV11-2
CASSPTGVFAYGYTF
>TRBJ2-2|TRBV5-1
CASSGQLTGELFF
>TRBJ1-2|TRBV9
CASSVGGGFHGYTF
>TRBJ1-5|TRBV27
CASSGTEGQPQHF
>TRBJ1-5|TRBV27
CASSLGRALNQPQHF
>TRBJ2-1|TRBV5-1
CASSFVLAGHNEQFF
>TRBJ2-5|TRBV5-1
CASSLIWTGRETQYF
>TRBJ2-7|TRBV6-1
CASSGTSGMYEQYF
>TRBJ2-3|TRBV19
CASSKGLVADTQYF
>TRBJ1-4|TRBV19
CASSSWTTTNEKLFF
>TRBJ2-1|TRBV9
CASSVGPGHGYNEQFF
>TRBJ2-1|TRBV7-2
CASSLQAGGLGEQFF
>TRBJ2-7|TRBV27
CASSLTQNSYEQYF
>TRBJ2-7|TRBV20-1
CSVRQVYEQYF
>TRBJ2-4|TRBV5-4
CASSSRRKNIQYF
>TRBJ2-1|TRBV19
CASSIEGWTSGFLGENEQFF
>TRBJ1-1|TRBV19
CASSSLQGSTEAFF
>TRBJ2-7|TRBV6-5
CASRQAGAHGGEQYF
>TRBJ2-3|TRBV7-2
CASSLAASGSDTQYF
>TRBJ1-4|TRBV5-4
CASSFQGTNEKLFF
>TRBJ2-7|TRBV10-3
CAISESRVYEQYF
>TRBJ1-2|TRBV2
CASSGAGQGALSYGYTF
>TRBJ1-4|TRBV7-8
CASSPGPGRGEKLFF
>TRBJ1-2|TRBV6-1
CASSERARGLYGYTF
>TRBJ2-3|TRBV7-8
CASSKLPGQGPLSTDTQYF
>TRBJ1-5|TRBV5-1
CASSADGHNQPQHF
>TRBJ2-4|TRBV19
CASSIQGAKNIQYF
>TRBJ1-4|TRBV7-2
CASSSQQGARAEKLFF
>TRBJ1-1|TRBV7-7
CASSLGRNTEAFF
>TRBJ2-7|TRBV28
CASSGTDGDQQYF
>TRBJ1-2|TRBV19
CASSRGTANYGYTF
>TRBJ2-7|TRBV10-2
CATSIGTVYEQYF
>TRBJ1-2|TRBV9
CASSVATQFDGYTF
>TRBJ2-2|TRBV12-5
CASGLAKTSGANTGELFF
>TRBJ2-2|TRBV5-1
CASSLTGAGGPATGELFF
>TRBJ1-1|TRBV19
CASSIVTGLLNTEAFF
>TRBJ2-1|TRBV20-1
CSAEDYNEQFF
>TRBJ2-7|TRBV30
CAWSVLRQGGLSEQYF